The next 24 T cell receptor beta chains were all read from a single sample in a study of T cells in Graves' hyperthyroidism and ophthalmopathy. Researchers took RNA transcripts and amplified the TCR beta CDR3 regions from them. A set of HTBI primers served as the primers for a first-round RT-PCR of the TCR CDR3. Using its own MiXCR run on the multiplex PCR reads, TCRdb lists one record per CDR3 protein. The sample includes about 720,000 distinct CDR3 sequences, around a sixth of them seen just once. Sequencing was performed on blood. Receptor source: a woman in her forties or fifties with Graves' hyperthyroidism that later progressed to Graves' ophthalmopathy.

This clonotype has more than one count but fewer than ten. This chain links TRBV4-1 with TRBJ1-5, with D uncertain. CDR1 and CDR2 from the germline V gene are MGHRA and YSYEKL. V lost 1 base and J 0 bases, leaving 7 bases between the germline ends. This CDR3 is 15 amino acids long. CDR3 DNA: TGCGCCAGCAGCCAAGCAGTAAATAGCAATCAGCCCCAGCATTTT. This codes for CASSQAVNSNQPQHF.

This clonotype was detected many times. The V call is TRBV7-8, the J call TRBJ2-5; TRBD2 agrees at 10 bases. The V and J ends lost 5 bases and 3 bases, in that order; junction bases with no gene match: 15. The CDR3 is made up of 18 amino acids. Germline V lookup: CDR1 SGHVS, CDR2 FQNEAQ. The CDR3 nucleotides are TGTGCCAGCAGCACCTGGGTGGTAGCGGGGGGCCGTGAAGAGACCCAGTACTTC. Its protein product is CASSTWVVAGGREETQYF.

The V and J genes are TRBV5-5 and TRBJ2-7; 7 bases match TRBD1. The CDR3 is 14 residues long. The trim removed 2 bases at V and 2 bases at J, leaving 4 bases unmatched. Germline lookup yields CDR1 SGHKS and CDR2 YYEKEE (reference sequence). In DNA form, the CDR3 reads TGTGCCAGCAGCTTTCCAGGGGGACCCTACGAGCAGTACTTC. This sequence encodes CASSFPGGPYEQYF.

This clonotype has a handful of counts. The chain is built from TRBV20-1 and TRBJ1-5; the D gene is possibly TRBD1 (5 bases). Germline lookup yields CDR1 DFQATT and CDR2 SNEGSKA (reference sequence). The CDR3 contains 14 residues. The ends were cut back, 3 bases at V and 7 bases at J, with 16 bases in the middle. In DNA form, the CDR3 reads TGCAGTGCTAGCCCTAGGGGCGACGGCCAGCCCCAGCATTTT. This sequence encodes CSASPRGDGQPQHF.

This clonotype showed up many times. V is TRBV6-1 and J is TRBJ2-5; D remains ambiguous. V was pared by 8 bases and J by 1 base, with 11 bases between. The V gene's germline CDR1 is MNHNS and CDR2 SASEGT. The CDR3 length is 13 residues. CDR3: CASSQLTQETQYF. In nucleotides, the CDR3 is TGTGCCAGCTCACAGCTAACCCAAGAGACCCAGTACTTC.

The chain uses TRBV27 and TRBJ2-1; 12 positions agree with TRBD2. Germline values: CDR1 MNHEY, CDR2 SMNVEV (reference sequence). The trim removed 4 bases at V and 7 bases at J, leaving 2 bases unmatched. This CDR3 region has 14 residues. DNA for the CDR3: TGTGCCAGCAGTTGGACTAGCGGGGAAAATGAGCAGTTCTTC. Protein product: CASSWTSGENEQFF.

The rearrangement uses TRBV4-1 and TRBJ1-4, with D perhaps TRBD1 (5 bases). The germline V and J ends were trimmed by 1 base and 0 bases, with 12 bases remaining between them. Germline CDR1 is MGHRA and CDR2 is YSYEKL. There are 17 residues in the CDR3. CDR3 sequence reads: CASSQVDILATNEKLFF. The CDR3, as DNA: TGCGCCAGCAGCCAAGTGGACATTTTGGCAACTAATGAAAAACTGTTTTTT.

The table lists this clonotype with many counts. The chain carries TRBV3-1 and TRBJ2-7, with a possible D match to TRBD1 (6 bases). V lost 0 bases to trimming and J lost 4 bases, with 13 bases between them. CDR1 and CDR2 from the germline V gene are LGHDT and YNNKEL (reference sequence). The CDR3 covers 15 residues. As DNA, the CDR3 is TGTGCCAGCAGCCAAGAGTTACAGGGATTTTACGAGCAGTACTTC. The encoded protein is CASSQELQGFYEQYF.

V gene TRBV15 combines with J gene TRBJ1-2, with TRBD1 matching over 7 bases. The CDR3 covers 15 residues. Germline values: CDR1 LNHNV, CDR2 YYDKDF (reference sequence). The ends lost 6 bases at V and 4 bases at J; junction bases unmatched: 11. CDR3: CATRAEAGGLYGYTF. In DNA form, the CDR3 reads TGTGCCACCAGGGCCGAGGCAGGGGGACTCTATGGCTACACCTTC. Together with reference TRBV15 and TRBJ1-2, the CDR3 gives the full variable domain: DAMVIQNPRYQVTQFGKPVTLSCSQTLNHNVMYWYQQKSSQAPKLLFHYYDKDFNNEADTPDNFQSRRPNTSFCFLDIRSPGLGDTAMYLCATRAEAGGLYGYTFGSGTRLTVV.

The rearrangement joins TRBV29-1 to TRBJ2-5, with D perhaps assigned TRBD1 or TRBD2 (5 bases each). The CDR3 loop spans 12 amino acids. Trimming removed 4 bases at V and 1 base at J, with 7 bases between. The germline V gene encodes CDR1 SQVTM and CDR2 ANQGSEA. CDR3 nucleotide sequence: TGCAGCGTTGGAGGGGTCCAAGAGACCCAGTACTTC. It is translated as CSVGGVQETQYF.

Concerning this clonotype itself: A much larger clone is a single base away; this may be a read error. Here the CDR3 reads CSASPGTGGLNEQYF. The CDR3 DNA reads as TGCAGTGCTTCCCCCGGGACAGGGGGATTGAATGAGCAGTACTTC. The chain combines TRBV20-1 with TRBJ2-1; 11 bases fit TRBD1. Gene TRBJ2-7 matches the end of the DNA better, so the J call may be wrong. Looked up from germline, CDR1 is DFQATT and CDR2 is SNEGSKA (reference sequence). This CDR3 is built from 15 residues.

This clonotype was picked up many times. The chain employs TRBV6-1 and TRBJ1-1, with 9 bases matching TRBD1. Germline V gene lookup returns CDR1 MNHNS and CDR2 SASEGT. Unmatched junction bases numbered 10, after V lost 7 bases and J lost 1 base. The CDR3 is 16 amino acids. CDR3 sequence (DNA): TGTGCCAGCAAAAAAACAGGGGGCGATAGGAACACTGAAGCTTTCTTT. Amino acids: CASKKTGGDRNTEAFF.

This clonotype was found a few times. V is TRBV7-9 and J is TRBJ1-3; D gene uncertain. The V gene's germline CDR1 is SEHNR and CDR2 FQNEAQ (reference sequence). Trimming cost V 5 bases and J 0 bases, with 11 bases left between them. The CDR3 loop spans 15 amino acids. As DNA, the CDR3 is TGTGCCAGCAGCCCGGTGGGGAGCTCTGGAAACACCATATATTTT. Encoded protein: CASSPVGSSGNTIYF.

This clonotype was detected ten times or more. V usage is TRBV11-2 and J usage is TRBJ2-5; D call uncertain. In germline, CDR1 is SGHAT, CDR2 FQNNGV. V was shortened by 1 base and J by 7 bases, with 4 bases between the two germline ends. The CDR3 runs 11 residues. The CDR3 region has the DNA TGTGCCAGCAGCTTAGTCGGGACCCAGTACTTC. Its translation: CASSLVGTQYF.

This clonotype was detected many times. The chain is built from TRBV18 and TRBJ1-1; the D gene is possibly TRBD1 (5 bases). Looked up from germline, CDR1 is KGHSH and CDR2 is LQKENI. The CDR3 spans 14 residues. V was pared by 3 bases and J by 4 bases, with 12 bases between. For the CDR3, the DNA is TGTGCCAGCTCACCGCAGAGGGGCGGCACTGAAGCTTTCTTT. Its translation is CASSPQRGGTEAFF.

This clonotype was seen a handful of times. The rearrangement joins TRBV20-1 to TRBJ2-7; D gene unclear. Germline-derived CDR1 and CDR2 are DFQATT and SNEGSKA (reference sequence). This CDR3 has 12 residues. V was pared by 4 bases and J by 6 bases, with 13 bases between. DNA of the CDR3: TGCAGTGCTACCCTTGGGGTACGCGAGCAGTACTTC. Its translation is CSATLGVREQYF.

This clonotype was counted at least ten times. The chain links TRBV7-6 to TRBJ2-7; D possibly uses TRBD1 or TRBD2 (5 bases each). The CDR3 totals 13 residues. V was trimmed by 8 bases and J by 6 bases, leaving 17 bases between them. Germline loops: CDR1 SGHVS, CDR2 FNYEAQ. CDR3 sequence reads: CASATSQGSEQYF. The CDR3 DNA sequence: TGTGCCAGCGCCACTAGTCAGGGAAGCGAGCAGTACTTC. Full variable domain (missing parts from reference TRBV7-6 and TRBJ2-7): GAGVSQSPRYKVTKRGQDVALRCDPISGHVSLYWYRQALGQGPEFLTYFNYEAQQDKSGLPNDRFSAERPEGSISTLTIQRTEQRDSAMYRCASATSQGSEQYFGPGTRLTVT.

The rearrangement uses TRBV7-9 and TRBJ2-7; D remains ambiguous. CDR1 is SEHNR and CDR2 is FQNEAQ in the germline V gene (reference sequence). CDR3 size: 13 residues. Trimming removed 5 bases from V and 5 bases from J, with 13 bases in between. The CDR3 sequence: CASSPLLGDEQYF. As DNA, the CDR3 is TGTGCCAGCAGCCCCTTGCTTGGCGACGAGCAGTACTTC.

The chain uses TRBV6-5 and TRBJ2-4; 7 bases are a match to TRBD1. The V gene's germline CDR1 is MNHEY and CDR2 SVGAGI. The CDR3 spans 15 residues. Unmatched junction bases numbered 6, after V lost 2 bases and J lost 5 bases. This CDR3 is CASSYLVGQQNIQYF. DNA for the CDR3: TGTGCCAGCAGTTACCTTGTGGGACAGCAAAACATTCAGTACTTC.

This clonotype was seen many times. The CDR3 here is CASSSSAGGYNEQFF. Written as DNA, the CDR3 is TGTGCCAGCAGCTCCTCCGCGGGGGGCTACAATGAGCAGTTCTTC. The J gene is TRBJ2-1, the V gene TRBV11-3; 8 bases match TRBD2. Germline V gives CDR1 SGHNT, CDR2 YENEEA. The CDR3 sequence is 15 residues long. The V segment lost 4 bases and the J segment 3 bases; nucleotides outside the gene matches: 5.

CDR3 residues: CASSPASGGAGNIQYF. CDR3 DNA sequence: TGTGCCAGCAGTCCCGCTAGCGGGGGGGCTGGAAACATTCAGTACTTC. The V and J genes are TRBV5-8 and TRBJ2-4; 12 nucleotides line up with TRBD2. V gave up 5 bases and J gave up 6 bases; unmatched junction bases: 9. Per germline, CDR1 SGHTS and CDR2 YDEGEE. There are 16 residues in the CDR3.

In this sample, this clonotype turned up many times. The chain is built from TRBV2 and TRBJ1-4, with 7 nucleotides matching TRBD1. The CDR3 contains 14 residues. V trimming: 6 bases; J trimming: 8 bases; junction bases outside the gene matches: 9. Germline V gene sequence: CDR1 SNHLY, CDR2 FYNNEI. The CDR3 bases are TGTGCCAGCAGGTCGACAGGGTGGGAGGAAAAACTGTTTTTT. Its translation is CASRSTGWEEKLFF.

This chain joins TRBV7-2 and TRBJ2-3, with TRBD2 identical over 8 bases. This CDR3 is built from 18 residues. V was pared by 5 bases and J by 10 bases, with 23 bases of the junction left unmatched. Germline assignment: CDR1 SGHTA and CDR2 FQGNSA. The CDR3 here is CASSPARYEGTRNPPQYF. As DNA, the CDR3 is TGTGCCAGCAGCCCCGCTCGCTACGAGGGGACTAGGAACCCCCCGCAGTATTTT.

This clonotype was seen repeatedly, ten times or more. V is TRBV27 and J is TRBJ2-7, with 9 bases lining up with TRBD2. The germline CDR1 and CDR2 sequences are MNHEY and SMNVEV (reference sequence). The V and J ends lost 2 bases and 0 bases, in that order; junction bases with no gene match: 11. This CDR3 spans 18 amino acids. The CDR3 is CASSLRWLAGDDSYEQYF. The CDR3 DNA reads as TGTGCCAGCAGTTTACGGTGGTTAGCGGGGGATGACTCCTACGAGCAGTACTTC.